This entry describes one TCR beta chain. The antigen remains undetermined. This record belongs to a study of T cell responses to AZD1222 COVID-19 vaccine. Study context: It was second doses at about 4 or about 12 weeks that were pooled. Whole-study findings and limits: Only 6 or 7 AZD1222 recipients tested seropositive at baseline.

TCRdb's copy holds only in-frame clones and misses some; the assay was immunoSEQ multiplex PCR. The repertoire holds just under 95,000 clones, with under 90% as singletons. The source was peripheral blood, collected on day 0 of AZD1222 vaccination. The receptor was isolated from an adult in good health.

The CDR3 DNA is TGTGCCAGCAGCCAGCTAGCCTCTGGAAACACCATATATTTT. This codes for CASSQLASGNTIYF. The chain joins TRBV11-2 to TRBJ1-3; D is unclear. Trimming shortened V by 5 bases and J by 0 bases, and 8 bases separated the two germline ends. The germline V gene encodes CDR1 SGHAT and CDR2 FQNNGV. This CDR3 is 14 amino acids long.